Below, 3 T cell receptor beta chains from the same sample are listed, as sequenced in a study of shared clonotypes between healthy human individuals. This table comes from immunoSEQ multiplex PCR, and its TCRdb copy is limited to in-frame clones, with some not included. The sample carries approximately 1.9 million clones, over 85% recorded once. Selected positively for CCR7 and CD45RO-negative, naive CD8 cells excluded terminally differentiated effector memory CD45RA+ cells. The specimen sequenced was naive CD8+ T cells from PBMCs. The receptor set was obtained from a man aged 18 to 30 in good health. Some clones in this sample may be carry-over from other donors' samples.

This clone appeared a single time. The chain is built from TRBV29-1 and TRBJ1-1, with D possibly being TRBD1 (5 bases). The CDR3 is 12 residues long. V lost 4 bases, J lost 6 bases, and 12 bases lay in between. Per the germline V gene, CDR1 is SQVTM and CDR2 is ANQGSEA. The CDR3 region is CSVVGGDAEAFF. The DNA of the CDR3 is TGCAGCGTTGTTGGGGGGGACGCTGAAGCTTTCTTT.

The J gene is TRBJ1-4, the V gene TRBV5-1; TRBD1 might be the D (5 bases). V dropped 2 bases and J dropped 5 bases, with 13 bases sitting between them. Germline V lookup: CDR1 SGHRS, CDR2 YFSETQ. The CDR3 totals 15 residues. CDR3 DNA: TGCGCCAGCAGCTTATTGGCTGCAGGGAATGAAAAACTGTTTTTT. It is translated as CASSLLAAGNEKLFF.

The chain employs TRBV5-6 and TRBJ2-1, with 9 bases aligning to TRBD2. CDR1 is SGHDT and CDR2 is YYEEEE in the germline V gene. Trimming took 4 bases from V and 6 from J; bases not matched to a gene: 11. CDR3 length: 16 amino acids. CDR3 DNA sequence: TGTGCCAGCAGCCCCCTGGGGAGCGGGGGGACCAATGAGCAGTTCTTC. The encoded protein is CASSPLGSGGTNEQFF. The full variable domain, in which reference TRBV5-6 and TRBJ2-1 provide the parts outside the CDR3, is DAGVTQSPTHLIKTRGQQVTLRCSPKSGHDTVSWYQQALGQGPQFIFQYYEEEERQRGNFPDRFSGHQFPNYSSELNVNALLLGDSALYLCASSPLGSGGTNEQFFGPGTRLTVL.